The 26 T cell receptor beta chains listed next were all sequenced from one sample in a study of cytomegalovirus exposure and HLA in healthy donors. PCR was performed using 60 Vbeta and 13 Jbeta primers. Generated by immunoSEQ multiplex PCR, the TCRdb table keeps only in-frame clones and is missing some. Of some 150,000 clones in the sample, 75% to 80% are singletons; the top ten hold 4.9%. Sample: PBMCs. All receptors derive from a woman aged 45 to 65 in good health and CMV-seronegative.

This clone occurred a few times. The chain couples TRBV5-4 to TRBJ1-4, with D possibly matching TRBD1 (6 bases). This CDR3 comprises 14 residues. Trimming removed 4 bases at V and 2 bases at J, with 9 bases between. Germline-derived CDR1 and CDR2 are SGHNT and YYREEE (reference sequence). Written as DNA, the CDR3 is TGTGCCAGCAGCGGTGGGGGCACTAATGAAAAACTGTTTTTT. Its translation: CASSGGGTNEKLFF. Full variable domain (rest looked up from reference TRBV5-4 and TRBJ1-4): ETGVTQSPTHLIKTRGQQVTLRCSSQSGHNTVSWYQQALGQGPQFIFQYYREEENGRGNFPPRFSGLQFPNYSSELNVNALELDDSALYLCASSGGGTNEKLFFGSGTQLSVL.

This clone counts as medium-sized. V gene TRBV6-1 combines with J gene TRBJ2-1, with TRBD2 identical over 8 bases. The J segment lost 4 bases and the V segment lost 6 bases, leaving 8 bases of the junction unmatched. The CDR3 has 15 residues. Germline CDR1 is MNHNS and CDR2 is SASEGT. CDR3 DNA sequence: TGTGCCAGCAGAGTACTAGCGGAAGCATACAATGAGCAGTTCTTC. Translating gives CASRVLAEAYNEQFF.

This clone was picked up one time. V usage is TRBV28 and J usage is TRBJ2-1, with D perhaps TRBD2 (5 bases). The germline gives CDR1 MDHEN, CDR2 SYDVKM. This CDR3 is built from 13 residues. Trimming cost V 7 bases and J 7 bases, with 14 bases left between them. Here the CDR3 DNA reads TGTGCCAGCAAGGTCGGGAACGGAAATGAGCAGTTCTTC. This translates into CASKVGNGNEQFF.

The CDR3 coding sequence is TGCGCCAGCAGCTTGGAACTACAGGGGGCAATCGACGAGCAGTACTTC. Its translation: CASSLELQGAIDEQYF. The chain couples TRBV5-1 to TRBJ2-7, with 9 nucleotides matching TRBD1. Looked up from germline, CDR1 is SGHRS and CDR2 is YFSETQ. The CDR3 sequence is 16 residues long. V lost 0 bases to trimming and J lost 5 bases; unmatched junction nucleotides: 9.

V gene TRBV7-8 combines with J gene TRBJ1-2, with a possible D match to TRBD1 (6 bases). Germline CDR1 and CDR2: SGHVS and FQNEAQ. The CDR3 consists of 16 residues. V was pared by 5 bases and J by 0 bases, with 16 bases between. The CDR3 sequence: CASSLTGPPANYGYTF. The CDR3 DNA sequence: TGTGCCAGCAGCCTTACAGGGCCACCAGCTAACTATGGCTACACCTTC.

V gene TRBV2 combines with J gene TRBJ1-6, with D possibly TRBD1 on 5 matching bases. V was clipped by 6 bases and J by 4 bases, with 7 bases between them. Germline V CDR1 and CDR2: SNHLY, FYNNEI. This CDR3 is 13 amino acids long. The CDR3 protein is CASRGVYNSPLHF. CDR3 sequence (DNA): TGTGCCAGCAGAGGGGTTTATAATTCACCCCTCCACTTT.

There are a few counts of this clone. The CDR3 loop reads CASSEGRDFSYEQYF. CDR3 DNA: TGTGCCAGCAGCGAGGGAAGGGACTTTTCCTACGAGCAGTACTTC. The genes are TRBV21-1 and TRBJ2-7; no DNA check was done on the table's D call, TRBD2. TRBV21-1 corresponds to a pseudogene. The CDR3 totals 15 residues.

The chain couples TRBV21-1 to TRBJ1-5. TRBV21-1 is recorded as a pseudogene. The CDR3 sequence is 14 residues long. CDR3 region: CASSLGRGNQPQHF. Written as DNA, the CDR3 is TGTGCCAGCAGCCTAGGGCGGGGCAATCAGCCCCAGCATTTT.

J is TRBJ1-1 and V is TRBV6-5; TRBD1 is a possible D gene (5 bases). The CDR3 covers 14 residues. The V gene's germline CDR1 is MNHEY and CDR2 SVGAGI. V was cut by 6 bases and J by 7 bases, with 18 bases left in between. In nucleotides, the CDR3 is TGTGCCAGCAGGACACATAACCAGGGATGTGAAGCTTTCTTT. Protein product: CASRTHNQGCEAFF.

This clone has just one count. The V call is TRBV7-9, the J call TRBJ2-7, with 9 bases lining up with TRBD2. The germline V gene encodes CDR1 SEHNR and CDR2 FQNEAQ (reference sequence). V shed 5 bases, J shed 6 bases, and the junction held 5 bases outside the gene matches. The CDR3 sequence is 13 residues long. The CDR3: CASSLRTSVEQYF. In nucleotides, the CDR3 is TGTGCCAGCAGCCTCCGGACTAGCGTCGAGCAGTACTTC.

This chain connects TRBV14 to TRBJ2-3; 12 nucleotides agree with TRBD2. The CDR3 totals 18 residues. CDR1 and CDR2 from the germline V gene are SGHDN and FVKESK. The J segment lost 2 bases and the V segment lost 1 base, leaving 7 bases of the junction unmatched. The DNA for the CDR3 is TGTGCCAGCAGCCAAGGAAGGACTAGCGGGATAGACACAGATACGCAGTATTTT. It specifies CASSQGRTSGIDTDTQYF.

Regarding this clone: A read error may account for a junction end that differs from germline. CDR3 amino acids: CSSSLYAGNTIYF. CDR3 nucleotides: TGTTCCAGCAGTTTGTATGCTGGAAACACCATATATTTT. The chain couples TRBV7-9 to TRBJ1-3; D remains unclear. This CDR3 contains 13 residues. Germline CDR1 is SEHNR and CDR2 is FQNEAQ (reference sequence).

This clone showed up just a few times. In DNA, the CDR3 is TGTGCCAGTAGTATGGACAGGGTGGGAGGCTACACCTTC. It is translated as CASSMDRVGGYTF. The chain is built from TRBV19 and TRBJ1-2, with 8 bases identical to TRBD1. The germline V gene encodes CDR1 LNHDA and CDR2 SQIVND (reference sequence). CDR3 length: 13 residues. J lost 8 bases, V lost 3 bases, and 5 bases had no gene match.

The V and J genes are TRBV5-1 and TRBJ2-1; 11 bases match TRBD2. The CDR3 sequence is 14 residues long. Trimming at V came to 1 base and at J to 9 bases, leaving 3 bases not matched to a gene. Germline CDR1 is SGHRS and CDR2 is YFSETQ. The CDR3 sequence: CASSLFTSGGEQFF. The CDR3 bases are TGCGCCAGCAGCTTGTTTACTAGCGGGGGTGAGCAGTTCTTC. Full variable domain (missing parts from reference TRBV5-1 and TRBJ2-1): KAGVTQTPRYLIKTRGQQVTLSCSPISGHRSVSWYQQTPGQGLQFLFEYFSETQRNKGNFPGRFSGRQFSNSRSEMNVSTLELGDSALYLCASSLFTSGGEQFFGPGTRLTVL.

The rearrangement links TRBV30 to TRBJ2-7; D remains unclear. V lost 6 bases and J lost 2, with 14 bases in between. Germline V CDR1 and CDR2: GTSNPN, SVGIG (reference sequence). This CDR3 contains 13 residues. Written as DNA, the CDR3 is TGTGCCTGCGACACGAAAAACGCCTACGAGCAGTACTTC. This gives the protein CACDTKNAYEQYF.

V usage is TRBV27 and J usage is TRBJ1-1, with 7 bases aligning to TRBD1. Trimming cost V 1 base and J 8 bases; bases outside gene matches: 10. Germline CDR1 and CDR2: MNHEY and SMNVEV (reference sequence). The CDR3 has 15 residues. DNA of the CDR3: TGTGCCAGCAGTTTATTTGTAACTCCGGGACAGGAAGCTTTCTTT. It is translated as CASSLFVTPGQEAFF.

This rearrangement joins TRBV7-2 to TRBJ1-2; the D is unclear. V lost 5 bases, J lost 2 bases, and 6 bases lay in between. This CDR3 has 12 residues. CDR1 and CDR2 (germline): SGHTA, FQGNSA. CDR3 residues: CASSPGNYGYTF. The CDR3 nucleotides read TGTGCCAGCAGCCCCGGGAACTATGGCTACACCTTC.

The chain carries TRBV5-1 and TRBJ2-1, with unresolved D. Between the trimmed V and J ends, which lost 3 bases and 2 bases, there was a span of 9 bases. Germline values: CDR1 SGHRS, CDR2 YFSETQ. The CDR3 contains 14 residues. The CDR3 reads CASSSTIAYNEQFF. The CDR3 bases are TGCGCCAGCAGCTCCACGATAGCCTACAATGAGCAGTTCTTC.

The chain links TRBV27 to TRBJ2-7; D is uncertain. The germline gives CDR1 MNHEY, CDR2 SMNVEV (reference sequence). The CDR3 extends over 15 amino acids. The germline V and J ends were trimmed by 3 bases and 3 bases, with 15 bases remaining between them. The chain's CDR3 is CASSFSSNRHYEQYF. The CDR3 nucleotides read TGTGCCAGCAGTTTCAGTTCGAACCGCCACTACGAGCAGTACTTC.

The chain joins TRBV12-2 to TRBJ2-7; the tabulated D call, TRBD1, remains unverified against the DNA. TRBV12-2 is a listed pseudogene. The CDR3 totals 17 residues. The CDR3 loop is CASRLGPGTDKFYEQYF. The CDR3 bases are TGTGCAAGTCGCTTAGGACCCGGGACAGACAAGTTCTACGAGCAGTACTTC.

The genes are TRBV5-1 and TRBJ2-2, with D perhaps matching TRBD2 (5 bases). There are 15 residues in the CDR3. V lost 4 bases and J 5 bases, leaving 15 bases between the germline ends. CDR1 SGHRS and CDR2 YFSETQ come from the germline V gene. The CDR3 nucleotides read TGCGCCAGCAGCGATCTCGGGGAGCAAACCGGGGAGCTGTTTTTT. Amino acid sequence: CASSDLGEQTGELFF.

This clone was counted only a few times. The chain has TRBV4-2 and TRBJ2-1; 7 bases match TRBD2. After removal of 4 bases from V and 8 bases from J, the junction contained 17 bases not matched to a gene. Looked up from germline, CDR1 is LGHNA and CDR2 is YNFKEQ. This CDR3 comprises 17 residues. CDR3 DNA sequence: TGTGCCAGCAGCCCCTATTTGGGGCGGGGGATTACCCATGAGCAGTTCTTC. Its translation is CASSPYLGRGITHEQFF.

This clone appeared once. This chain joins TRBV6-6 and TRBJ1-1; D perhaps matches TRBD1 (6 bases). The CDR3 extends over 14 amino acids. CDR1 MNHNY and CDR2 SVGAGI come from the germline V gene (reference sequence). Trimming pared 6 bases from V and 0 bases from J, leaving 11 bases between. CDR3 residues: CASRAGAVNTEAFF. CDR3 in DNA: TGTGCCAGCAGGGCAGGGGCCGTGAACACTGAAGCTTTCTTT.

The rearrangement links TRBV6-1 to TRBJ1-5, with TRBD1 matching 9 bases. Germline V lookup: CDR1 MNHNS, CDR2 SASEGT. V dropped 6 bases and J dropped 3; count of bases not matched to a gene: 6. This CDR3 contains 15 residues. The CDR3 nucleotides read TGTGCCAGCAGCCAGAACAGGGGGCCCAATCAGCCCCAGCATTTT. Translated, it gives CASSQNRGPNQPQHF.

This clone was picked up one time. This chain's CDR3 is CASGLAGTPNYGYTF. CDR3 sequence (DNA): TGTGCTAGTGGTTTAGCGGGTACCCCTAACTATGGCTACACCTTC. This chain links TRBV12-5 with TRBJ1-2, with unresolved D. Trimming cost V 3 bases and J 0 bases, with 11 bases left between them. This CDR3 is 15 amino acids long. The germline gives CDR1 LGHNT, CDR2 FRNRAP.

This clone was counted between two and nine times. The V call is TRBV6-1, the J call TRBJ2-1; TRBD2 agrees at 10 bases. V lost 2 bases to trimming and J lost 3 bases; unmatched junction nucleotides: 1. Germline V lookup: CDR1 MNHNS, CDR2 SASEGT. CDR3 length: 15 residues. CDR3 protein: CASSETSGVYNEQFF. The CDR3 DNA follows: TGTGCCAGCAGTGAAACTAGCGGGGTCTACAATGAGCAGTTCTTC.